This T cell receptor beta chain was identified in a study of blood T cell repertoires in COVID-19. Study summary: Some COVID-19 samples were acute and others convalescent; all came from the United States, Italy and Spain. T cells, B-cell-depleted T cells, or PBMCs supplied cDNA or gDNA.

Original analysis: Reference gene primer amplification yielded estimated nucleated cell counts. Method: immunoSEQ multiplex PCR; TCRdb's copy keeps in-frame clones and lacks some. V, J and clone size were drawn from that table, and D and trimming were deduced from the DNA. This sample has tens of thousands of clones; roughly 90% occur once, and the top ten carry roughly 12%. This CDR3 comprises 18 residues. V gave up 3 bases and J gave up 2 bases; unmatched junction bases: 11. CDR1 is SGHNT, CDR2 YYREEE, per germline (reference sequence). This sequence was found in a man aged 65 to 79 with acute or convalescent COVID-19. The chain uses TRBV5-4 and TRBJ2-7; 13 bases are shared with TRBD2. Material: peripheral blood. This CDR3 is CASSSTLGTSGVAYEQYF. The CDR3 DNA follows: TGTGCCAGCAGCTCGACCCTAGGGACTAGCGGGGTGGCCTACGAGCAGTACTTC. The variable domain in full, with the rest retrieved from reference TRBV5-4 and TRBJ2-7, is ETGVTQSPTHLIKTRGQQVTLRCSSQSGHNTVSWYQQALGQGPQFIFQYYREEENGRGNFPPRFSGLQFPNYSSELNVNALELDDSALYLCASSSTLGTSGVAYEQYFGPGTRLTVT.